The 20 T cell receptor beta chains below were found in one sample sequenced in a study of shared clonotypes between healthy human individuals. Assay used: immunoSEQ multiplex PCR; TCRdb lists only in-frame clones, some missing. Seen here are millions of clones, approximately 94% observed once, and the top ten hold around 0.15%. Input material: naive CD4+ T cells sorted from blood. Described subset: CD45RA+ positively selected. The origin of the receptors is a young man in good health.

Turning to this clone: The sample contains more than one DNA sequence encoding this CDR3. J is TRBJ1-2 and V is TRBV18; D perhaps matches TRBD1 (5 bases). The CDR3 has 14 residues. The germline V gene encodes CDR1 KGHSH and CDR2 LQKENI. Trimming left V 3 bases short and J 3 bases short, with 11 bases between. The CDR3 nucleotides are TGTGCCAGCTCACCCCTGGGGGGGGACTATGGCTACACCTTC. It is translated as CASSPLGGDYGYTF.

The chain recombines TRBV5-1 with TRBJ2-5, with 11 nucleotides matching TRBD2. TRBJ2-7 matches the DNA end more closely, so the J call is doubtful. The germline V gene encodes CDR1 SGHRS and CDR2 YFSETQ. The CDR3 contains 16 residues. Written as DNA, the CDR3 is TGCGCCAGCAGCCAGACTAGCGGGGTACACTCCTACGAGCAGTACTTC. Translation gives CASSQTSGVHSYEQYF.

The chain recombines TRBV18 with TRBJ2-2; D unclear. V lost 6 bases and J lost 4, with 15 bases in between. CDR1 is KGHSH, CDR2 LQKENI, per germline. The CDR3 loop spans 15 amino acids. The CDR3 reads CASSPSLGITGELFF. The CDR3 region has the DNA TGTGCCAGCTCGCCTTCACTGGGGATCACCGGGGAGCTGTTTTTT.

A single count supports this clone. The J gene is TRBJ2-1, the V gene TRBV7-2, with TRBD2 matching over 8 bases. Germline CDR1 SGHTA, CDR2 FQGNSA. The CDR3 sequence is 15 residues long. Trimming cost V 5 bases and J 7 bases; bases outside gene matches: 10. The CDR3: CASSRGGLVRNEQFF. CDR3 coding DNA: TGTGCCAGCAGCCGGGGGGGGCTAGTCCGGAATGAGCAGTTCTTC.

With regard to this clone: Additional DNA sequences in this sample encode the identical CDR3. The chain joins TRBV2 to TRBJ2-7; 7 positions match TRBD1. Losses at the gene ends were 6 bases for V and 4 bases for J; bases not matched to a gene: 9. Per the germline V gene, CDR1 is SNHLY and CDR2 is FYNNEI. This CDR3 is built from 14 residues. The CDR3 sequence is CASRWDRGTYEQYF. The CDR3 nucleotides read TGTGCCAGCAGATGGGACAGAGGCACGTACGAGCAGTACTTC.

This clone was seen a few times. The rearrangement links TRBV27 to TRBJ1-1; no reliable D call. The CDR3 contains 10 residues. Germline CDR1 is MNHEY and CDR2 is SMNVEV (reference sequence). Deletions cut 7 bases from V and 13 bases from J, with 13 bases between. CDR3 sequence: CASNGPPVFF. The CDR3 DNA reads as TGTGCCAGCAACGGTCCTCCCGTTTTCTTT.

The V call is TRBV7-2, the J call TRBJ2-4, with 15 positions matching TRBD2. J lost 1 base, V lost 5 bases, and 6 bases had no gene match. CDR1 is SGHTA and CDR2 is FQGNSA in the germline V gene. The CDR3 contains 18 residues. Here the CDR3 reads CASSAGLAGGRAKNIQYF. For the CDR3, the DNA is TGTGCCAGCAGCGCCGGACTAGCGGGGGGGCGGGCCAAAAACATTCAGTACTTC.

Details on this clone: The same CDR3 also results from other DNA sequences found in this sample. V gene TRBV5-1 combines with J gene TRBJ2-5; D perhaps matches TRBD1 (7 bases). The length of the CDR3 is 13 residues. The germline gives CDR1 SGHRS, CDR2 YFSETQ. V gave up 4 bases and J gave up 3 bases, with 10 bases separating them. This CDR3 is CASSRGTEETQYF. The CDR3 DNA is TGCGCCAGCAGCCGCGGGACAGAAGAGACCCAGTACTTC.

V is TRBV7-2 and J is TRBJ2-5; 10 nucleotides agree with TRBD2. V shed 3 bases and J 5 bases; nucleotides not matched to a gene: 6. Germline CDR1 is SGHTA and CDR2 is FQGNSA. The CDR3 runs to 15 residues. The CDR3 bases are TGTGCCAGCAGCTTTAGCGGGGGGTTATTGGAGACCCAGTACTTC. It translates to CASSFSGGLLETQYF. Looking up the rest from reference TRBV7-2 and TRBJ2-5 gives the full variable domain: GAGVSQSPSNKVTEKGKDVELRCDPISGHTALYWYRQSLGQGLEFLIYFQGNSAPDKSGLPSDRFSAERTGGSVSTLTIQRTQQEDSAVYLCASSFSGGLLETQYFGPGTRLLVL.

The rearrangement uses TRBV5-4 and TRBJ2-7; the match to TRBD2 covers 9 bases. The CDR3 has 15 residues. From germline, CDR1 is SGHNT and CDR2 YYREEE (reference sequence). V dropped 4 bases and J dropped 5; count of bases not matched to a gene: 10. The CDR3 region is CASSLPGTSPHEQYF. CDR3 bases: TGTGCCAGCAGCCTACCCGGGACTAGCCCACACGAGCAGTACTTC.

This sequence joins TRBV4-1 and TRBJ2-3; 9 bases are shared with TRBD1. CDR1 and CDR2 (germline): MGHRA, YSYEKL. The V and J ends lost 0 bases and 5 bases, in that order; junction bases with no gene match: 12. The CDR3 covers 18 residues. This chain's CDR3 is CASSQDVAGTGSGDTQYF. In DNA, the CDR3 is TGCGCCAGCAGCCAAGACGTAGCCGGGACAGGGAGTGGAGATACGCAGTATTTT.

This chain connects TRBV5-1 to TRBJ2-3; 12 nucleotides align to TRBD2. Losses at the gene ends were 6 bases for V and 7 bases for J; bases not matched to a gene: 6. CDR1 is SGHRS, CDR2 YFSETQ, per germline. This CDR3 comprises 14 residues. CDR3 region: CASTGLAGTNTQYF. CDR3 nucleotide sequence: TGCGCCAGCACTGGACTAGCGGGGACGAATACGCAGTATTTT. Full variable domain (outside the CDR3, taken from reference TRBV5-1 and TRBJ2-3): KAGVTQTPRYLIKTRGQQVTLSCSPISGHRSVSWYQQTPGQGLQFLFEYFSETQRNKGNFPGRFSGRQFSNSRSEMNVSTLELGDSALYLCASTGLAGTNTQYFGPGTRLTVL.

The chain links TRBV5-5 to TRBJ2-1; 7 nucleotides match TRBD2. CDR3 size: 16 residues. CDR1 is SGHKS and CDR2 is YYEKEE in the germline V gene (reference sequence). With V trimmed by 1 base and J by 0 bases, 4 bases remained unmatched. CDR3 sequence: CASSLLLASSYNEQFF. CDR3 sequence (DNA): TGTGCCAGCAGCTTGCTACTAGCGAGCTCCTACAATGAGCAGTTCTTC.

The rearrangement uses TRBV4-1 and TRBJ1-4, with no clear D. Trimming stripped 0 bases from V and 7 bases from J, with 6 bases between. CDR3 length: 13 residues. The germline CDR1 and CDR2 sequences are MGHRA and YSYEKL. This CDR3 reads CASSQDWSEKLFF. The CDR3 coding sequence is TGCGCCAGCAGCCAAGACTGGAGTGAAAAACTGTTTTTT.

The chain has TRBV10-1 and TRBJ1-5; no reliable D call. The CDR3 is made up of 15 amino acids. Germline CDR1 reads WNHNN; CDR2 reads SYGVQD (reference sequence). The V gene lost 6 bases and the J gene lost 0 bases, with 12 bases spanning the gap. The chain's CDR3 is CASRDKGTSNQPQHF. The CDR3 bases are TGCGCCAGCAGAGACAAGGGCACTAGCAATCAGCCCCAGCATTTT.

This clone was observed a single time. This chain joins TRBV7-9 and TRBJ2-7, with D possibly matching TRBD2 (6 bases). CDR1 and CDR2 (germline): SEHNR, FQNEAQ (reference sequence). The CDR3 loop spans 15 amino acids. V lost 4 bases to trimming and J lost 4 bases, with 17 bases between them. DNA for the CDR3: TGTGCCAGCAGCTCCGACGGGGGTGTACGGTACGAGCAGTACTTC. The encoded protein is CASSSDGGVRYEQYF.

The chain has TRBV6-1 and TRBJ1-3, with D perhaps matching TRBD1 (5 bases). The V and J ends lost 3 bases and 0 bases respectively, with 12 bases between them. In germline, CDR1 is MNHNS, CDR2 SASEGT. The CDR3 sequence is 16 residues long. CDR3 nucleotide sequence: TGTGCCAGCAGTGAGTCGGCGGGACTCTCTGGAAACACCATATATTTT. The encoded protein is CASSESAGLSGNTIYF.

This chain uses TRBV4-2 with TRBJ2-1; 14 nucleotides align to TRBD2. The germline gives CDR1 LGHNA, CDR2 YNFKEQ. The CDR3 loop spans 19 amino acids. V lost 3 bases, J lost 3 bases, and 10 bases stayed unmatched. The CDR3 DNA reads as TGTGCCAGCAGCCATCACCGGACTAGCGGGGGGACATTCTACAATGAGCAGTTCTTC. Translating gives CASSHHRTSGGTFYNEQFF.

V and J are TRBV28 and TRBJ2-5, with 9 bases matching TRBD2. The CDR3 runs to 13 residues. V gave up 5 bases and J gave up 4 bases; unmatched junction bases: 2. CDR1 is MDHEN and CDR2 is SYDVKM in the germline V gene. In DNA form, the CDR3 reads TGTGCCAGCAGTACGACTAGCGGAGAGACCCAGTACTTC. Its protein product is CASSTTSGETQYF. Combining the CDR3 with reference TRBV28 and TRBJ2-5 gives the whole variable domain DVKVTQSSRYLVKRTGEKVFLECVQDMDHENMFWYRQDPGLGLRLIYFSYDVKMKEKGDIPEGYSVSREKKERFSLILESASTNQTSMYLCASSTTSGETQYFGPGTRLLVL.

J is TRBJ2-7 and V is TRBV27; D is unclear. Per the germline V gene, CDR1 is MNHEY and CDR2 is SMNVEV (reference sequence). This CDR3 has 12 amino acids. With 8 bases removed from V and 5 bases from J, the gap between germline ends came to 13 bases. The CDR3 region has the DNA TGTGCCAGCGGACGAATTGGGGACGAGCAGTACTTC. Translated, it gives CASGRIGDEQYF.